This T cell receptor (beta chain) was found in a study of CD8 T cells in ankylosing spondylitis. Whole-study findings and limits: Blood of patients with ankylosing spondylitis appeared to be characterized by a TCR beta motif of several highly homologous variants. Reports say disease-linked clones showed up significantly more in matched ankylosing spondylitis synovial fluid.

The CDR3 loop spans 15 amino acids. The germline V and J ends were trimmed by 4 bases and 0 bases, with 14 bases remaining between them. From germline, CDR1 is SGHRS and CDR2 YFSETQ. This clonotype has just a few counts. The antigen is undetermined. For TCR beta, libraries came from quantitative 5'-RACE with molecular barcodes. MiXCR, applied by TCRdb to the 5' RACE reads, yields one record per CDR3 protein. The repertoire consists of about 840,000 distinct CDR3 sequences, with about 12% occurring once and the leading ten covering 0.51%. Sequenced input: blood, either unsorted or a sorted T cell fraction (not recorded which). The rearrangement links TRBV5-1 to TRBJ2-7; D possibly uses TRBD1 or TRBD2 (5 bases each). The sequence came from a male donor with ankylosing spondylitis. CDR3 region: CASSRPEGFSYEQYF. CDR3 DNA: TGCGCCAGCAGCCGTCCCGAGGGGTTCTCCTACGAGCAGTACTTC.